The 22 T cell receptor beta chains below were found in one sample sequenced in a study of blood T cell repertoires in COVID-19. Clones were sequenced by immunoSEQ multiplex PCR, and TCRdb holds only the in-frame ones, with some missing. Of just over 40,000 clones listed, around 85% are singletons. The sequencing sample was made of peripheral blood. The receptors originated from a woman aged 60-75 years with acute or convalescent COVID-19.

The chain combines TRBV10-2 with TRBJ2-7; 12 bases are a match to TRBD2. CDR3 length: 18 amino acids. With 3 bases clipped from V and 1 base from J, the junction kept 10 bases outside the gene matches. The V gene's germline CDR1 is WSHSY and CDR2 SAAADI. The CDR3: CASSEPLAGGPGSYEQYF. CDR3 DNA sequence: TGCGCCAGCAGTGAACCGCTAGCGGGAGGGCCGGGATCCTACGAGCAGTACTTC.

The CDR3 bases are TGTGCCAGCAGCTTAATCGGACCGGGACAGGGTGGCACTGAAGCTTTCTTT. It specifies CASSLIGPGQGGTEAFF. This sequence joins TRBV7-3 and TRBJ1-1; 9 bases agree with TRBD1. Germline loops: CDR1 SGHTA, CDR2 FQGTGA. The length of the CDR3 is 17 residues. Trimming cost V 1 base and J 4 bases; bases outside gene matches: 10.

This clone has a handful of counts. The chain links TRBV7-9 to TRBJ2-7; TRBD1 agrees at 8 bases. This CDR3 has 14 amino acids. Germline V gene data show CDR1 as SEHNR and CDR2 as FQNEAQ (reference sequence). With 4 bases clipped from V and 6 bases from J, the junction kept 8 bases outside the gene matches. CDR3: CASSSHRGISEQYF. The CDR3 nucleotides read TGTGCCAGCAGCTCCCACAGGGGGATCAGCGAGCAGTACTTC.

The chain links TRBV12-3 or TRBV12-4 to TRBJ2-1; weak D call: TRBD1 (6 bases). The CDR3 consists of 9 residues. This CDR3 reads CQRGGVPFF. CDR3 nucleotide sequence: TGTCAGAGAGGGGGAGTCCCGTTCTTC.

The chain combines TRBV6-4 with TRBJ2-1, with 9 bases matching TRBD2. Germline trimming cut 5 bases from V and 13 bases from J; bases unmatched to any gene: 12. CDR1 MRHNA and CDR2 SNTAGT come from the germline V gene. The CDR3 contains 14 residues. CDR3 DNA sequence: TGTGCCAGCAGTCCCAGGACTAGCGCGAGCCATCAGTTCTTC. It yields the protein CASSPRTSASHQFF.

The chain joins TRBV2 to TRBJ2-7, with a tentative D call TRBD1 (5 bases). Trimming stripped 7 bases from V and 3 bases from J, with 16 bases between. Germline CDR1 is SNHLY and CDR2 is FYNNEI. The CDR3 covers 14 residues. The CDR3 loop is CASKGQGLLYEQYF. The CDR3 coding sequence is TGTGCCAGCAAGGGGCAGGGCCTTCTCTACGAGCAGTACTTC.

V is TRBV7-2 and J is TRBJ1-5; D is uncertain. This CDR3 has 15 amino acids. V lost 1 base and J lost 11, with 18 bases in between. Germline CDR1 SGHTA, CDR2 FQGNSA. Here the CDR3 DNA reads TGTGCCAGCAGCTTAGATTCCGGGAACAGTCGTGCCCAGCATTTT. Residues: CASSLDSGNSRAQHF. The full variable domain, completed using reference TRBV7-2 and TRBJ1-5, is GAGVSQSPSNKVTEKGKDVELRCDPISGHTALYWYRQSLGQGLEFLIYFQGNSAPDKSGLPSDRFSAERTGGSVSTLTIQRTQQEDSAVYLCASSLDSGNSRAQHFGDGTRLSIL.

This clone was counted a single time. The chain is built from TRBV4-1 and TRBJ2-3, with D possibly TRBD1 on 7 matching bases. V was pared by 4 bases and J by 3 bases, with 14 bases between. CDR1 MGHRA and CDR2 YSYEKL come from the germline V gene. The CDR3 loop spans 15 amino acids. CDR3 amino acids: CASSLQTGRTDTQYF. Written as DNA, the CDR3 is TGCGCCAGCAGCCTACAGACAGGGAGGACAGATACGCAGTATTTT.

The CDR3 DNA reads as TGTGCCAGCAGGGGGGGGACAGGGGGCGCCGAGCAGTACTTC. Protein sequence: CASRGGTGGAEQYF. The rearrangement uses TRBV6-5 and TRBJ2-7; TRBD1 aligns across 12 bases. From germline, CDR1 is MNHEY and CDR2 SVGAGI. Trimming cost V 6 bases and J 6 bases; bases outside gene matches: 6. This CDR3 has 14 residues.

V and J are TRBV2 and TRBJ2-1; the match to TRBD2 covers 11 bases. The CDR3 consists of 16 residues. Germline lookup yields CDR1 SNHLY and CDR2 FYNNEI. The V and J ends lost 6 bases and 5 bases, in that order; junction bases with no gene match: 9. The CDR3 loop reads CASRFTGTSGNNEQFF. For the CDR3, the DNA is TGTGCCAGCAGGTTCACCGGGACTAGCGGAAACAATGAGCAGTTCTTC. Combining the CDR3 with reference TRBV2 and TRBJ2-1 gives the whole variable domain EPEVTQTPSHQVTQMGQEVILRCVPISNHLYFYWYRQILGQKVEFLVSFYNNEISEKSEIFDDQFSVERPDGSNFTLKIRSTKLEDSAMYFCASRFTGTSGNNEQFFGPGTRLTVL.

This rearrangement joins TRBV28 to TRBJ1-2; 10 nucleotides align to TRBD1. This CDR3 is 15 amino acids long. Looked up from germline, CDR1 is MDHEN and CDR2 is SYDVKM. After removal of 7 bases from V and 6 bases from J, the junction contained 11 bases not matched to a gene. The CDR3 coding sequence is TGTGCCAGCATCGCTACCACGACAGGGGGCAATGGCTACACCTTC. This codes for CASIATTTGGNGYTF.

The rearrangement uses TRBV7-8 and TRBJ2-1, with 9 nucleotides matching TRBD2. Per germline, CDR1 SGHVS and CDR2 FQNEAQ. V shed 4 bases and J 7 bases; nucleotides not matched to a gene: 11. This CDR3 is built from 16 residues. For the CDR3, the DNA is TGTGCCAGCAGCTCCGGGACTAGCCGTACAGTAAATGAGCAGTTCTTC. Its protein product is CASSSGTSRTVNEQFF.

The chain joins TRBV30 to TRBJ2-1; 9 bases match TRBD2. This CDR3 spans 14 amino acids. V was pared by 0 bases and J by 10 bases, with 7 bases of the junction left unmatched. Germline CDR1 GTSNPN, CDR2 SVGIG (reference sequence). CDR3 loop: CAWSVLAGSSEQFF. DNA for the CDR3: TGTGCCTGGAGTGTGCTAGCGGGATCAAGCGAGCAGTTCTTC.

This clone was picked up one time. The V call is TRBV6-5, the J call TRBJ2-3, with D hard to call. The germline V gene encodes CDR1 MNHEY and CDR2 SVGAGI. The CDR3 is 16 residues long. Trimming cost V 0 bases and J 0 bases, with 10 bases left between them. CDR3 DNA: TGTGCCAGCAGTTACTCCTTCGCCGGGAGCACAGATACGCAGTATTTT. Its protein product is CASSYSFAGSTDTQYF.

This clone was picked up a small number of times. This sequence joins TRBV12-3 or TRBV12-4 and TRBJ1-1, with D unresolved. V was pared by 2 bases and J by 9 bases, with 7 bases between. This CDR3 has 11 amino acids. The CDR3 protein is CASSLRAKAFF. The CDR3 DNA reads TGTGCCAGCAGTTTAAGAGCGAAAGCTTTCTTT.

This clone was picked up one time. V and J are TRBV30 and TRBJ1-1; TRBD1 aligns across 7 bases. The CDR3 has 13 amino acids. The V segment lost 2 bases and the J segment 5 bases; nucleotides outside the gene matches: 5. Germline assignment: CDR1 GTSNPN and CDR2 SVGIG (reference sequence). The DNA for the CDR3 is TGTGCCTGGAGTAGGGGACAGTATACTGAAGCTTTCTTT. Translating it yields CAWSRGQYTEAFF.

The rearrangement uses TRBV25-1 and TRBJ1-2; tentatively, D is TRBD1 (5 bases). The CDR3 has 13 amino acids. Trimming cost V 2 bases and J 8 bases, with 12 bases left between them. Per germline, CDR1 MGHDK and CDR2 SYGVNS. The CDR3 spells CASSEDRFGGYTF. The DNA of the CDR3 is TGTGCCAGCAGTGAAGACAGATTTGGGGGCTACACCTTC.

This rearrangement joins TRBV20-1 to TRBJ2-7; 10 bases match TRBD1. CDR1 and CDR2 (germline): DFQATT, SNEGSKA (reference sequence). The CDR3 spans 11 residues. The junction had 5 bases not matched to a gene; V was cut back by 4 bases and J by 11 bases. CDR3 in DNA: TGCAGTGCTATTCGAGGGACAGGGGAGTACTTC. It translates to CSAIRGTGEYF.

The J gene is TRBJ2-3, the V gene TRBV15; 7 bases align to TRBD2. The CDR3 sequence is 16 residues long. Germline lookup yields CDR1 LNHNV and CDR2 YYDKDF (reference sequence). V lost 5 bases and J lost 6; bases outside the gene matches: 14. The CDR3 coding sequence is TGTGCCACCAGCCGTGGAGTGTCGGGGAGGGATGATACGCAGTATTTT. It yields the protein CATSRGVSGRDDTQYF.

The chain couples TRBV24-1 to TRBJ2-1; 9 bases map to TRBD2. V lost 4 bases and J lost 1; bases outside the gene matches: 4. Germline V gene data show CDR1 as KGHDR and CDR2 as SFDVKD. CDR3 length: 16 amino acids. CDR3 in amino acids: CATSDFSGSSYNEQFF. The CDR3, as DNA: TGTGCCACCAGTGACTTTAGCGGGAGTTCCTACAATGAGCAGTTCTTC.

The J gene is TRBJ1-5, the V gene TRBV7-8; perhaps TRBD1 as D (5 bases). V shed 6 bases and J shed 0 bases, with 15 bases lying between them. The CDR3 runs to 16 residues. In germline, CDR1 is SGHVS, CDR2 FQNEAQ. CDR3 sequence reads: CASRKSGGLSNQPQHF. CDR3 bases: TGTGCCAGCAGAAAAAGTGGGGGACTTAGCAATCAGCCCCAGCATTTT.

The chain couples TRBV5-3 to TRBJ1-5, with a possible D match to TRBD1 (5 bases). TRBV5-3 is reported as an ORF; its role is uncertain. This CDR3 region has 21 residues. The V and J ends lost 3 bases and 3 bases respectively, with 31 bases between them. The CDR3 region is CARSSQGAASLRYAYNQPQHF. CDR3 sequence (DNA): TGTGCCAGAAGCTCCCAAGGGGCAGCCTCCTTACGGTACGCGTACAATCAGCCCCAGCATTTT.